This T cell receptor beta chain was retrieved from a study of blood T cells in healthy people across ages. A sample-barcoded 5' primer and a J-beta primer mix were used in a second PCR of about 7 to 12 cycles. TCRdb analysed the 5' RACE reads with MiXCR anew, one entry per CDR3 protein. The table shows hundreds of thousands of distinct CDR3 sequences, with around two fifths occurring only once. With V trimmed by 6 bases and J by 6 bases, 14 bases remained unmatched. This CDR3 has 16 amino acids. Regarding this clonotype: Its antigen is unidentified.

Study outcomes and limitations: Naive CD4+ cells and diversity were both higher in long-lived donors than in aged donors.

The draw of peripheral blood yielded around 10 milliliters from each donor. Total RNA extraction produced at least 5.5 micrograms (per sample) for the study. Material for sequencing was blood. The chain employs TRBV12-3 or TRBV12-4 and TRBJ2-3; TRBD2 matches at 8 bases. This receptor was obtained from a man in his fifties or sixties in good health. CDR3 coding DNA: TGTGCCAGCAGGGCTGTGGCGGGGGGCTCGGGGGATACGCAGTATTTT. Encoded protein: CASRAVAGGSGDTQYF.